What follows describes a single TCR beta chain. What it recognizes is unknown. The data derive from a study of graft-versus-host responses after intestinal transplantation. The repertoire was sequenced with immunoSEQ multiplex PCR; TCRdb's copy has only in-frame clones and lacks some. The sample has approximately 81,000 clones, more than 75% seen once. Germline lookup yields CDR1 MNHEY and CDR2 SVGAGI. The V and J ends lost 5 bases and 5 bases respectively, with 15 bases between them. The CDR3 loop spans 14 amino acids. This TCR derives from a human donor who was the organ donor for an intestinal transplant. The input for sequencing was unstimulated CD8+ T cells sorted from spleen or lymph node cells, taken before transplant. This sequence joins TRBV6-5 and TRBJ1-1; D unclear. The chain's CDR3 is CASSEELAGTEAFF. CDR3 DNA: TGTGCCAGCAGTGAAGAATTGGCGGGGACTGAAGCTTTCTTT.